This T cell receptor beta chain was recovered during a study of OX40 agonist ivuxolimab in advanced cancers. V was cut by 4 bases and J by 3 bases, with 10 bases left in between. The CDR3 length is 14 residues. CDR1 is MNHNS and CDR2 is SASEGT in the germline V gene. This table comes from immunoSEQ multiplex PCR, and its TCRdb copy is limited to in-frame clones, with some not included. Of around 15,000 clones in the sample, around 79% were seen once. This chain uses TRBV6-1 with TRBJ2-1; the D gene is possibly TRBD2 (5 bases). The sample in question was CD4+ or CD8+ T cells sorted from blood, obtained in a trial of the OX40 agonist ivuxolimab. The TCR comes from an adult with an advanced solid tumor such as melanoma, head and neck, liver or kidney cancer. The CDR3 coding sequence is TGTGCCAGCAGTGTCCGGGGTGGCTACAATGAGCAGTTCTTC. Amino acids: CASSVRGGYNEQFF.